This TCR beta chain emerged from a study of memory CD4+ T cells and cytomegalovirus serostatus. Overall study context: Of the healthy Belgian adults, 9 were CMV seropositive and 20 to 30 seronegative.

Repertoires were generated with immunoSEQ multiplex PCR, while TCRdb's copy carries only in-frame clones and drops some. This sample has 85,000 to 100,000 clones, with about four fifths found just once. The sort gate was single viable CD3+CD4+CD8-CD45RO+ cells for memory CD4+ T cells. Serostatus was set by detecting CMV pp150, pp28, p38, p52 IgG. Positive selection with CD4 microbeads enriched total CD4+ T cells. This clone has a single count. J lost 4 bases, V lost 6 bases, and 10 bases had no gene match. This CDR3 comprises 15 residues. CDR1 is KGHSH, CDR2 LQKENI, per germline. The chain has TRBV18 and TRBJ2-7, with 9 positions matching TRBD1. The sample taken for sequencing was memory CD4+ T cells from blood. The clonotype comes from an adult in good health and CMV-seropositive. CDR3 loop: CASSDPGQGIYEQYF. The DNA of the CDR3 is TGTGCCAGCTCGGATCCGGGACAGGGAATTTACGAGCAGTACTTC.